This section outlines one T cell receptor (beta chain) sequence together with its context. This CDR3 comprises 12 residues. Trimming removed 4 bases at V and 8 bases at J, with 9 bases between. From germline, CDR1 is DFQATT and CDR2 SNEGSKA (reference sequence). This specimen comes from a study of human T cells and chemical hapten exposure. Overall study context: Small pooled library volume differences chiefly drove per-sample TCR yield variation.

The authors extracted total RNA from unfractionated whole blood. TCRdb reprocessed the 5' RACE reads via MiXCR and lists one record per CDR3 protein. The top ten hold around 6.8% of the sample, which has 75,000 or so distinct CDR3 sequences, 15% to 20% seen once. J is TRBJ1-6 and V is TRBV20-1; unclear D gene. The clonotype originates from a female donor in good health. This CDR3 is CSAIIGDSPLHF. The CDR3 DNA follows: TGCAGTGCTATTATCGGGGATTCACCCCTCCACTTT.